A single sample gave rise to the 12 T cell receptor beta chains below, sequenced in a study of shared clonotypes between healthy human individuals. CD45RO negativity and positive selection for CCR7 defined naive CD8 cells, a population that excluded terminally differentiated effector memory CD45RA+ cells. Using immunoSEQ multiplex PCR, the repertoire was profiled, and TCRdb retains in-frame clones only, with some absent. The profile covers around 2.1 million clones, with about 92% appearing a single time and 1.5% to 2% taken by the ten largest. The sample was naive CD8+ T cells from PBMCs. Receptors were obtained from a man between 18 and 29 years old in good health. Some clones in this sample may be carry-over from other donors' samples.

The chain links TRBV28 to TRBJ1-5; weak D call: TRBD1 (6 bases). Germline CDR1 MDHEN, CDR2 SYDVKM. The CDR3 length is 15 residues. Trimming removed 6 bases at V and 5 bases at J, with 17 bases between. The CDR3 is CASRPNRVHYQPQHF. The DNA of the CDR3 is TGTGCCAGCAGGCCAAACAGGGTCCACTATCAGCCCCAGCATTTT.

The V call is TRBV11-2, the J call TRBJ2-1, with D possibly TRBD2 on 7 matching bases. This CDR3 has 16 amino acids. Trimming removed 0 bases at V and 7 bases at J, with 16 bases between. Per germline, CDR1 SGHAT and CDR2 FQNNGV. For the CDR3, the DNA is TGTGCCAGCAGCTTAGATATAGGGGGGGTCCATAATGAGCAGTTCTTC. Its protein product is CASSLDIGGVHNEQFF. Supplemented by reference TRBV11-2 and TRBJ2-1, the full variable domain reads EAGVAQSPRYKIIEKRQSVAFWCNPISGHATLYWYQQILGQGPKLLIQFQNNGVVDDSQLPKDRFSAERLKGVDSTLKIQPAKLEDSAVYLCASSLDIGGVHNEQFFGPGTRLTVL.

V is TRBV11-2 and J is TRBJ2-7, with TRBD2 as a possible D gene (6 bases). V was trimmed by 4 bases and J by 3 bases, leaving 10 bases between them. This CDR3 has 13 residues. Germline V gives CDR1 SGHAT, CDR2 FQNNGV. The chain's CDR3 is CASSYSAGYEQYF. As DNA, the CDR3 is TGTGCCAGCAGCTATTCAGCGGGCTACGAGCAGTACTTC.

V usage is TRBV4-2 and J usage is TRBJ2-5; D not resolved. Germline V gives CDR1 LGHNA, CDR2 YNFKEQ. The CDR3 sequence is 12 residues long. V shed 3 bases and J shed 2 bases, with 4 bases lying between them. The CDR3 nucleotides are TGTGCCAGCAGCCAGGGTCAAGAGACCCAGTACTTC. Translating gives CASSQGQETQYF.

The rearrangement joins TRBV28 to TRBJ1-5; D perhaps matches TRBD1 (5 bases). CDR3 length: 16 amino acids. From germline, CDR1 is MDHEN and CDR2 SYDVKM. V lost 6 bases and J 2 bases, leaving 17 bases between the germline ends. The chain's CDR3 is CASSSSGPIGNQPQHF. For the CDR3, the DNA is TGTGCCAGCAGCTCTTCAGGGCCCATAGGCAATCAGCCCCAGCATTTT. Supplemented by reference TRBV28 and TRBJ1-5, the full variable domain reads DVKVTQSSRYLVKRTGEKVFLECVQDMDHENMFWYRQDPGLGLRLIYFSYDVKMKEKGDIPEGYSVSREKKERFSLILESASTNQTSMYLCASSSSGPIGNQPQHFGDGTRLSIL.

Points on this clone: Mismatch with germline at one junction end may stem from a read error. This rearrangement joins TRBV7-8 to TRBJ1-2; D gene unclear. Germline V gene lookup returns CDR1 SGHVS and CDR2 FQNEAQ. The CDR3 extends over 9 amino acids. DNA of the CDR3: TGTGCCAGCAACCCGGACGGTCACTTC. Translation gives CASNPDGHF.

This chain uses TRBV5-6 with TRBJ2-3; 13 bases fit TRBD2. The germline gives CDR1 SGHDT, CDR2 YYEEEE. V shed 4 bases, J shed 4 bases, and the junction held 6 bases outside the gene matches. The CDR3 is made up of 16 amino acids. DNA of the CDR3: TGTGCCAGCAGCCTGGGACTAGCGGGAAGGTCAGATACGCAGTATTTT. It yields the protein CASSLGLAGRSDTQYF.

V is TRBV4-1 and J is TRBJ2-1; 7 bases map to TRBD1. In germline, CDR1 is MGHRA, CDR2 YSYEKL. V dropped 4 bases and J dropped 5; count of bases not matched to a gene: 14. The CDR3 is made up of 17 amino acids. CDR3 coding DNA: TGCGCCAGCAGCCCCCGAGGAACAGGGGTAGGGGACAATGAGCAGTTCTTC. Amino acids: CASSPRGTGVGDNEQFF.

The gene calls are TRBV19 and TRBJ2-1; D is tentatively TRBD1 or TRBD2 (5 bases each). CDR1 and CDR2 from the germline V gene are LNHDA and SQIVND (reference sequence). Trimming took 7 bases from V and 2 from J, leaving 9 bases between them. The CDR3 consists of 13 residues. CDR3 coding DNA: TGTGCCAGTAATCCGGGACCCTACAATGAGCAGTTCTTC. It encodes CASNPGPYNEQFF.

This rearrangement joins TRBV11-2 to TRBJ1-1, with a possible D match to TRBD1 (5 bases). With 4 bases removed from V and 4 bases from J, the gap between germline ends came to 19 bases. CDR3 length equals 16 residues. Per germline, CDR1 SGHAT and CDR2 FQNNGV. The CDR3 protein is CASSWTRQEVGTEAFF. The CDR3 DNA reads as TGTGCCAGCAGCTGGACAAGGCAGGAGGTGGGCACTGAAGCTTTCTTT.

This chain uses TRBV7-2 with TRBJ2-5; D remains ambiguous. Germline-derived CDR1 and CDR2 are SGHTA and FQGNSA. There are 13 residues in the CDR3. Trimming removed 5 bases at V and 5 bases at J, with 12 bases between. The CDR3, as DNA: TGTGCCAGCAGCCCCTCGTCCTGGGAGACCCAGTACTTC. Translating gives CASSPSSWETQYF.

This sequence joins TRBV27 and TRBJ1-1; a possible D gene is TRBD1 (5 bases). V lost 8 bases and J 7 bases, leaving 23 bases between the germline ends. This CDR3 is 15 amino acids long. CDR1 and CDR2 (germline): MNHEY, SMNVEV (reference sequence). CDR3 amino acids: CASLPQTGGTNEAFF. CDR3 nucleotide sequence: TGTGCCAGCCTCCCTCAAACGGGGGGAACGAATGAAGCTTTCTTT.